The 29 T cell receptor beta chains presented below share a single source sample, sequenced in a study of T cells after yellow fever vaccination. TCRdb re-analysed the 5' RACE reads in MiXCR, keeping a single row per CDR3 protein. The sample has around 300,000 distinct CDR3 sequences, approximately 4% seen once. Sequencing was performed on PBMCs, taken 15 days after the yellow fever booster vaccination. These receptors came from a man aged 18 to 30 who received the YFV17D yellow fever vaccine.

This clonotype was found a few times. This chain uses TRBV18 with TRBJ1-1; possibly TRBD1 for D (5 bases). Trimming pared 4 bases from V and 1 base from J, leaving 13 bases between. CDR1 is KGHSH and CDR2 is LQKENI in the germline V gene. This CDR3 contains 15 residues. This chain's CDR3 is CASSLHPGGNTEAFF. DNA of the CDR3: TGTGCCAGCTCACTCCACCCCGGGGGGAACACTGAAGCTTTCTTT.

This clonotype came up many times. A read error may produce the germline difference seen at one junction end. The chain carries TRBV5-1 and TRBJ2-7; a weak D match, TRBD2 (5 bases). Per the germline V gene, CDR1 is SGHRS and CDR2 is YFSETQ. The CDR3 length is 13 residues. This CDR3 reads CASSLGEGYEQYF. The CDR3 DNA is TGTGCCAGCAGCTTAGGAGAGGGCTACGAGCAGTACTTC.

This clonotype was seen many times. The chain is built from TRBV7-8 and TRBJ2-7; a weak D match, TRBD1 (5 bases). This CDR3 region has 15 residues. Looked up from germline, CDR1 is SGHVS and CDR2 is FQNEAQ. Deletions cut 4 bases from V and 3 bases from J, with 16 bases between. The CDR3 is CASSSGVGVRYEQYV. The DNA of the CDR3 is TGTGCCAGCAGCTCTGGAGTAGGGGTCCGCTACGAGCAGTACGTC.

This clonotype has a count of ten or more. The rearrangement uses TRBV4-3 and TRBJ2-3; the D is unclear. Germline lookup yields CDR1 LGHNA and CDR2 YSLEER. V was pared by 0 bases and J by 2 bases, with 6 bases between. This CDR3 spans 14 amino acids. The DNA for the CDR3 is TGCGCCAGCAGCCAAGAGGCCAACACAGATACGCAGTATTTT. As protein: CASSQEANTDTQYF.

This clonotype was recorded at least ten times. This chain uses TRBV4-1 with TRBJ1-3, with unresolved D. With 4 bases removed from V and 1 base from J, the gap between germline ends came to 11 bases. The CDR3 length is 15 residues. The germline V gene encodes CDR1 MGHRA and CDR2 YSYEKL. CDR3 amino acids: CASSPTLVSGNTIYF. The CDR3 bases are TGCGCCAGCAGCCCTACTTTGGTGTCTGGAAACACCATATATTTT.

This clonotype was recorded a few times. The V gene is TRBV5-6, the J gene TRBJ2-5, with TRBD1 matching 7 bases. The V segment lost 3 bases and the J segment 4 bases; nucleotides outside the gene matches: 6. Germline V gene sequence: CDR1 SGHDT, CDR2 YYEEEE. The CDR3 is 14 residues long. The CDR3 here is CASSSTGRGETQYF. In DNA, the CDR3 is TGTGCCAGCAGCTCGACAGGGCGCGGAGAGACCCAGTACTTC. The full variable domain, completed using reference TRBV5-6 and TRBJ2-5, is DAGVTQSPTHLIKTRGQQVTLRCSPKSGHDTVSWYQQALGQGPQFIFQYYEEEERQRGNFPDRFSGHQFPNYSSELNVNALLLGDSALYLCASSSTGRGETQYFGPGTRLLVL.

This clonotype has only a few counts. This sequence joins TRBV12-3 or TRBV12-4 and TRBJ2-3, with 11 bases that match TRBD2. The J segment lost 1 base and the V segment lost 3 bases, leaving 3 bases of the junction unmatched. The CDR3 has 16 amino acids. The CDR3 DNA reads TGTGCCAGCAGTTTGTTAGCGGGGGGGCGCACAGATACGCAGTATTTT. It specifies CASSLLAGGRTDTQYF.

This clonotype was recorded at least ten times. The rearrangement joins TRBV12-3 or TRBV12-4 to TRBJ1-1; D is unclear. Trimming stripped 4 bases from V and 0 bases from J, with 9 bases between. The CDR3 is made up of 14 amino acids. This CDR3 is CASSYQHLNTEAFF. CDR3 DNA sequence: TGTGCCAGCAGTTACCAACACCTGAACACTGAAGCTTTCTTT.

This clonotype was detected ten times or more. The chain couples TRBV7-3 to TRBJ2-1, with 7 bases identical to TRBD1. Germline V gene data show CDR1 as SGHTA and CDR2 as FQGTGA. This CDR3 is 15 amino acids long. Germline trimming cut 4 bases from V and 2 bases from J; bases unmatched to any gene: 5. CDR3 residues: CASSSTGSAYNEQFF. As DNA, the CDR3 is TGTGCCAGCAGCTCGACAGGGAGCGCCTACAATGAGCAGTTCTTC. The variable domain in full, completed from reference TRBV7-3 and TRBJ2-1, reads GAGVSQTPSNKVTEKGKYVELRCDPISGHTALYWYRQSLGQGPEFLIYFQGTGAADDSGLPNDRFFAVRPEGSVSTLKIQRTERGDSAVYLCASSSTGSAYNEQFFGPGTRLTVL.

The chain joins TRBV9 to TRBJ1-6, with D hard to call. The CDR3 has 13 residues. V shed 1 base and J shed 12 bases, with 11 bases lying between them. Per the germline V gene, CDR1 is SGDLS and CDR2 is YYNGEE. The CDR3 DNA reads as TGTGCCAGCAGCGTAAACGCCGGGGAACCCCTCCACTTT. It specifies CASSVNAGEPLHF.

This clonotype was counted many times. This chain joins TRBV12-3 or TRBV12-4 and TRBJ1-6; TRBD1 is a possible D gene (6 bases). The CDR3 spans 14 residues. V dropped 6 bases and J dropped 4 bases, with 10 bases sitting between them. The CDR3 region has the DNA TGTGCCAGCAGCATAGGGGGGTATAATTCACCCCTCCACTTT. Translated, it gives CASSIGGYNSPLHF.

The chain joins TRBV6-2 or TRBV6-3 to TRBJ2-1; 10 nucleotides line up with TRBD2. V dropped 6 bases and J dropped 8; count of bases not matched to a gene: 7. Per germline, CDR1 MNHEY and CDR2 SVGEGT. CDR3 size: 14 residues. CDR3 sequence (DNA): TGTGCCAGCAGATCAGCGGGGGGGCCCTATGAGCAGTTCTTC. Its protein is CASRSAGGPYEQFF.

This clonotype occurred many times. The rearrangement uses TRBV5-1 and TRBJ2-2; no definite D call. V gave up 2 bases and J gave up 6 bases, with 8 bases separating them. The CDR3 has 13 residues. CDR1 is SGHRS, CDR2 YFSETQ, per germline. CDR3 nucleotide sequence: TGCGCCAGCAGCTTTTTAAGGGCCGGGGAGCTGTTTTTT. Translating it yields CASSFLRAGELFF.

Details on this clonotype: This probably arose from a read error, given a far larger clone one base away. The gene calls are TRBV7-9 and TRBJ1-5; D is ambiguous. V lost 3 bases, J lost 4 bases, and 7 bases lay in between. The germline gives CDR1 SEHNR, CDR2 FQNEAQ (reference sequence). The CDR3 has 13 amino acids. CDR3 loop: CASSFRENQPQHF. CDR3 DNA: TGTGCCAGCAGCTTTAGGGAGAATCAGCCCCAGCATTTT.

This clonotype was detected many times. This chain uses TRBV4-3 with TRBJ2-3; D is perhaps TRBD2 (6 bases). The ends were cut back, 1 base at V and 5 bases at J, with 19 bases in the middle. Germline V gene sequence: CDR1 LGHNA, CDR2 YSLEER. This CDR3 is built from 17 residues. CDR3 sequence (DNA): TGCGCCAGCAGCCAAGGGTTCGGGGCGGGGATCCAAGATACGCAGTATTTT. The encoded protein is CASSQGFGAGIQDTQYF.

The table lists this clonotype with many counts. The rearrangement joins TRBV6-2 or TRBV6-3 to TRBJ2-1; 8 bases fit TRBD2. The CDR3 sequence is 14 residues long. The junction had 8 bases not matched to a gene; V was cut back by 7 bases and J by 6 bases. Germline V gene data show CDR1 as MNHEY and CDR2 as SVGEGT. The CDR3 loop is CASTGAGVGNEQFF. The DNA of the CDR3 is TGTGCCAGCACGGGAGCGGGGGTAGGCAATGAGCAGTTCTTC.

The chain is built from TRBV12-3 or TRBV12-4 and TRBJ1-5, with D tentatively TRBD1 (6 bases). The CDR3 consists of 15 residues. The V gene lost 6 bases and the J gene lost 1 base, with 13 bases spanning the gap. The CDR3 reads CASSPTGKSNQPQHF. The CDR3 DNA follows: TGTGCCAGCAGCCCTACAGGGAAGAGCAATCAGCCCCAGCATTTT.

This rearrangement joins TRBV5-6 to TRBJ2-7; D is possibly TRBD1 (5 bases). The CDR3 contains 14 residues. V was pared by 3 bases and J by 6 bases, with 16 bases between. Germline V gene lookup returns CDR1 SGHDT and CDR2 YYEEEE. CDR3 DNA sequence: TGTGCCAGCAGCTACAGGTACATGGGGTCCGAGCAGTACGTC. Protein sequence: CASSYRYMGSEQYV.

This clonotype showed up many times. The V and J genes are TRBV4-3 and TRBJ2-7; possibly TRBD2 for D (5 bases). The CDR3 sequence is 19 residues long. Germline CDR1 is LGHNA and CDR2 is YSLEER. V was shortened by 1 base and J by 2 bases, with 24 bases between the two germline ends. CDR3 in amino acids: CASSQGRSSRPPSAYEQYF. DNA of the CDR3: TGCGCCAGCAGCCAAGGGAGATCTAGCCGCCCCCCTTCAGCCTACGAGCAGTACTTC.

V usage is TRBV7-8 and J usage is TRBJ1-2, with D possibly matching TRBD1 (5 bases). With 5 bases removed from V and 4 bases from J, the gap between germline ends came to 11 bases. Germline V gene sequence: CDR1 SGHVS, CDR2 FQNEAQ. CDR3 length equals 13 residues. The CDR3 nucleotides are TGTGCCAGCAGCCCGACTCAGGGCTATGGCTACACCTTC. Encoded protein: CASSPTQGYGYTF.

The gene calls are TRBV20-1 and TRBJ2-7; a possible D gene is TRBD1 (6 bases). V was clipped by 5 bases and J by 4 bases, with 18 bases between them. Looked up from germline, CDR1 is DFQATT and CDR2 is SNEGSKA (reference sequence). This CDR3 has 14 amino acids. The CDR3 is CSAQRTQGLYEQYF. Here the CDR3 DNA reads TGCAGTGCTCAGAGGACTCAGGGGCTGTACGAGCAGTACTTC.

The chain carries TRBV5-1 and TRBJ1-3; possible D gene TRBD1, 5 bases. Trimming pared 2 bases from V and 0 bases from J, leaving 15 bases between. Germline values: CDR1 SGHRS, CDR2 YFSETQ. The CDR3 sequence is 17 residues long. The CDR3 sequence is CASSFGIGAYSGNTIYF. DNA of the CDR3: TGCGCCAGCAGCTTCGGTATCGGGGCGTACTCTGGAAACACCATATATTTT.

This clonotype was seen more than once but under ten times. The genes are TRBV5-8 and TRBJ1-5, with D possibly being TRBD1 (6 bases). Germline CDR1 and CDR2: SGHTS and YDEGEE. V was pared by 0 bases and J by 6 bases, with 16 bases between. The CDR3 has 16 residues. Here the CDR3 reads CASSLGVTGSAQPQHF. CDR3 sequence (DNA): TGTGCCAGCAGCTTGGGGGTGACAGGATCTGCTCAGCCCCAGCATTTT.

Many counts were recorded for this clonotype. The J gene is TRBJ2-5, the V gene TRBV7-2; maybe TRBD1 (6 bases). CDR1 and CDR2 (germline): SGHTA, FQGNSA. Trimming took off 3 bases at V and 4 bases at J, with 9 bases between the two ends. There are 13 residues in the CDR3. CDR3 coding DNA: TGTGCCAGCAGCTTTTTACAGGGAGAGACCCAGTACTTC. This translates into CASSFLQGETQYF.

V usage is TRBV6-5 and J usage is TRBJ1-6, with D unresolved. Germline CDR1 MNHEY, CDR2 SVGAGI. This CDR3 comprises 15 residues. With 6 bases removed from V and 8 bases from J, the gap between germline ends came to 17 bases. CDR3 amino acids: CASRTNRVRDSPLHF. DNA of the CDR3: TGTGCCAGCAGGACAAACCGGGTGAGGGATTCACCCCTCCACTTT.

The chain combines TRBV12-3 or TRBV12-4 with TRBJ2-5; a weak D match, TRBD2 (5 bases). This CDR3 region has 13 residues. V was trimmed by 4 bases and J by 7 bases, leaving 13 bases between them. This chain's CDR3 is CASSSSTWGTQYF. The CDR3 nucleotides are TGTGCCAGCAGTTCTAGCACTTGGGGGACCCAGTACTTC.

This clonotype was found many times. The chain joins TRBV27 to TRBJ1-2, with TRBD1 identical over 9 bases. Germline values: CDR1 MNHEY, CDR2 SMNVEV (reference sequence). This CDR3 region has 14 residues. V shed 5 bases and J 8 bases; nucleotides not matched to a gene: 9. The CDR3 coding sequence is TGTGCCAGCAGTCACTATCGACAGGGGGAGGGCTACACCTTC. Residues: CASSHYRQGEGYTF.

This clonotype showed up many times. CDR3 in DNA: TGCAGTGCTAGAGATCTCTGGGGGAATGAAAAACTGTTTTTT. This encodes CSARDLWGNEKLFF. The chain recombines TRBV20-1 with TRBJ1-4; D perhaps matches TRBD1 (5 bases). CDR1 and CDR2 from the germline V gene are DFQATT and SNEGSKA (reference sequence). The CDR3 loop spans 14 amino acids. Trimming cost V 0 bases and J 5 bases, with 10 bases left between them.

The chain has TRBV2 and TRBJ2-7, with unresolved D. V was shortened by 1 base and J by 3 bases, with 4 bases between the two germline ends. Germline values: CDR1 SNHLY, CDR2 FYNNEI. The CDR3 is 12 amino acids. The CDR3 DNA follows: TGTGCCAGCAGTGAAGACAACTACGAGCAGTACGTC. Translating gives CASSEDNYEQYV.